Reported below is one T cell receptor (beta chain). This entry belongs to a study of blood T cell repertoires in COVID-19. Study background: The United States, Italy and Spain supplied acute and convalescent COVID-19 samples.

Here immunoSEQ multiplex PCR was the method, and the copy in TCRdb shows in-frame clones only, minus some. The sample consists of around 190,000 clones, roughly nine tenths of them appearing once. V was cut by 1 base and J by 6 bases, with 13 bases left in between. Germline-derived CDR1 and CDR2 are SGHTA and FQGTGA. The CDR3 runs to 15 residues. Sequencing was carried out using peripheral blood. The receptor was derived from a man between 65 and 80 years old with active or convalescent COVID-19. The chain employs TRBV7-3 and TRBJ2-1; the D gene is possibly TRBD2 (5 bases). The CDR3 nucleotides are TGTGCCAGCAGCTTAAGGGTAGCGAAAGCCAATGAGCAGTTCTTC. It yields the protein CASSLRVAKANEQFF.